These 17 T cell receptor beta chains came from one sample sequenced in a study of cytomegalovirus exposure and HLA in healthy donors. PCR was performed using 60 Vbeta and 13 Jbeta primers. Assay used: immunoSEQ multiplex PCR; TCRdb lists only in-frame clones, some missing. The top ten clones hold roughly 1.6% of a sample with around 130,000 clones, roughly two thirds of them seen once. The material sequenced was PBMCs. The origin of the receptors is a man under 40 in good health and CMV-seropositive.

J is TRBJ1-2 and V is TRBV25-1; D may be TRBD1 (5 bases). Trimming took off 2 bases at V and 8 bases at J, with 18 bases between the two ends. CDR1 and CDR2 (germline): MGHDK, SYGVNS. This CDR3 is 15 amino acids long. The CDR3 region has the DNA TGTGCCAGCAGTGAACCGCACGGGGGTACTGAAGGCTACACCTTC. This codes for CASSEPHGGTEGYTF.

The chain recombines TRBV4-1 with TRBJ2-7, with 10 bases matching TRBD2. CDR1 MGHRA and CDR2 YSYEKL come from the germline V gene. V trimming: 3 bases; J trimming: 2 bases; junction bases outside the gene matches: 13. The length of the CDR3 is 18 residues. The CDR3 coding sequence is TGCGCCAGCAGCCATCCACCCAGGGATAGCGGGAGGACCTACGAGCAGTACTTC. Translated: CASSHPPRDSGRTYEQYF.

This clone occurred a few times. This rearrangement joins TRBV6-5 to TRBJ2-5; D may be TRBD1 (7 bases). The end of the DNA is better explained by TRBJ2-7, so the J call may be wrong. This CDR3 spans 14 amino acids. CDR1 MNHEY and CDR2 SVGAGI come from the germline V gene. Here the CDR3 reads CASSYGQGGYEQYF. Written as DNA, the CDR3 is TGTGCCAGCAGTTACGGGCAGGGGGGCTACGAGCAGTACTTC.

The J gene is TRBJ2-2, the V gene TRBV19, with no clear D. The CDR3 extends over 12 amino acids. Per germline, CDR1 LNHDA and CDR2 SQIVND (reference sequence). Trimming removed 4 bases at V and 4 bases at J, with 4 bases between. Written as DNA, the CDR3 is TGTGCCAGTAGTACAGGCACCGGGGAGCTGTTTTTT. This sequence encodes CASSTGTGELFF.

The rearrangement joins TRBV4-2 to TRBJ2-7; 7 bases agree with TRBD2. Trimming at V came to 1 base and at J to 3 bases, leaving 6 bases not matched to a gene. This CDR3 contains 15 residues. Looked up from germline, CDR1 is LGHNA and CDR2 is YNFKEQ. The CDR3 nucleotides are TGTGCCAGCAGCCAAGGCTACGCTAGCGGCTACGAGCAGTACTTC. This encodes CASSQGYASGYEQYF.

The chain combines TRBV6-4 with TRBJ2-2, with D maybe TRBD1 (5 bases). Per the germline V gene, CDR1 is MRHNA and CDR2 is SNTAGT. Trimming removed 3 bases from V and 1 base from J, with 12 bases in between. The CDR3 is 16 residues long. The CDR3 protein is CASSEFPRVNTGELFF. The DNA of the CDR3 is TGTGCCAGCAGTGAGTTCCCCAGGGTGAACACCGGGGAGCTGTTTTTT.

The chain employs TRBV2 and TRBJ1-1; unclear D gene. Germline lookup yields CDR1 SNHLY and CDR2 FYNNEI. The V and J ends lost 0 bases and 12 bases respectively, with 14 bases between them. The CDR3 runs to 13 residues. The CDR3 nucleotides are TGTGCCAGCAGTGAAGCGGAAATGGAGGTATCTTTCTTT. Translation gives CASSEAEMEVSFF.

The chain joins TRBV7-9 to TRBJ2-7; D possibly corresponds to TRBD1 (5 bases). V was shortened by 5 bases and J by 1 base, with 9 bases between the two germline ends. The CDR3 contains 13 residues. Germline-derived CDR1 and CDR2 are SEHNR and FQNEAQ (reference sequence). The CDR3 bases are TGTGCCAGCAGCCCTGACAGTTCCTACGAGCAGTACTTC. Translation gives CASSPDSSYEQYF.

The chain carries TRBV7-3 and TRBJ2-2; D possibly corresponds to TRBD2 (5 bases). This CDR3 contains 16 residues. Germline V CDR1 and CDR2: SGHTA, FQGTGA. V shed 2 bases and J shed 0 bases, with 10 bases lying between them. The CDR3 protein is CASSLLYGTNTGELFF. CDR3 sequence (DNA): TGTGCCAGCAGCTTATTGTACGGGACGAACACCGGGGAGCTGTTTTTT.

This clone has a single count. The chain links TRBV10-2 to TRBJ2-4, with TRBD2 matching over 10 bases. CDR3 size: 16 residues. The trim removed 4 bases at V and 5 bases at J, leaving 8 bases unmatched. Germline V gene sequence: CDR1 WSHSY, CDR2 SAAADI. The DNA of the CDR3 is TGCGCCAGCAGTGCCCTCAGCGGGAGGGGCCAAAACATTCAGTACTTC. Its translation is CASSALSGRGQNIQYF.

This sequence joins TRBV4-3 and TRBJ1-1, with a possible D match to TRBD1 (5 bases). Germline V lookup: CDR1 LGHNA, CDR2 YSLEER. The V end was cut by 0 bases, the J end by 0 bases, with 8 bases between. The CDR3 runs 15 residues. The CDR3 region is CASSQELGVNTEAFF. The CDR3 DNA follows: TGCGCCAGCAGCCAAGAGTTAGGGGTGAACACTGAAGCTTTCTTT.

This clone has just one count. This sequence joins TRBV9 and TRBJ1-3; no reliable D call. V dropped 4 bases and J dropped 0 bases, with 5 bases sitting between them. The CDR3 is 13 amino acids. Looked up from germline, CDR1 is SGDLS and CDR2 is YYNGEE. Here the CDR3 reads CASSPSSGNTIYF. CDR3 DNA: TGTGCCAGCAGCCCGTCCTCTGGAAACACCATATATTTT.

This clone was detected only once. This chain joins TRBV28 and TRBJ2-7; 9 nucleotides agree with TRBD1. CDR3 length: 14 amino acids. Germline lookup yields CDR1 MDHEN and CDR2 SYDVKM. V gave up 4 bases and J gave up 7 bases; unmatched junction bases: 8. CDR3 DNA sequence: TGTGCCAGCAGTTCGTCCGGGACAGGGATGGAGCAGTACTTC. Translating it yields CASSSSGTGMEQYF.

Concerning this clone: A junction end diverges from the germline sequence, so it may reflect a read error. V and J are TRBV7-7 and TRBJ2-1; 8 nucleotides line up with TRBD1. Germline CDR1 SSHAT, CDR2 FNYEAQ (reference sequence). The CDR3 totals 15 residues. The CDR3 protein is CASSPGQAIYNEQFF. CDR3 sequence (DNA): TGTGCTAGCAGCCCGGGACAGGCGATCTACAATGAGCAGTTCTTC.

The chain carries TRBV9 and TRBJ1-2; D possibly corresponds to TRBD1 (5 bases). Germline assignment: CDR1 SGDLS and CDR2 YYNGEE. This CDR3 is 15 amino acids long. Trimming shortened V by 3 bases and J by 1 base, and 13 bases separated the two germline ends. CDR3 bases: TGTGCCAGCAGCGGGGCCGGTAGGGGTAACTATGGCTACACCTTC. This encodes CASSGAGRGNYGYTF.

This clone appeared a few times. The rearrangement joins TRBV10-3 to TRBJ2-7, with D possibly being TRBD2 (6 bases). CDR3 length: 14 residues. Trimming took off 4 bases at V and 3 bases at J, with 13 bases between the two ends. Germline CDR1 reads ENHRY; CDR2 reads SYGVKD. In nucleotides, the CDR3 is TGTGCCATCAGTGTTCACGGGGGTGGCTACGAGCAGTACTTC. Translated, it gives CAISVHGGGYEQYF.

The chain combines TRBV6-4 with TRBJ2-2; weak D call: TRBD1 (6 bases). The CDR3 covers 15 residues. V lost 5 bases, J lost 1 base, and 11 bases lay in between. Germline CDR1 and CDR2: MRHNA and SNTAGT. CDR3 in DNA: TGTGCCAGCAGTCGGACAGAGATGAACACCGGGGAGCTGTTTTTT. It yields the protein CASSRTEMNTGELFF.